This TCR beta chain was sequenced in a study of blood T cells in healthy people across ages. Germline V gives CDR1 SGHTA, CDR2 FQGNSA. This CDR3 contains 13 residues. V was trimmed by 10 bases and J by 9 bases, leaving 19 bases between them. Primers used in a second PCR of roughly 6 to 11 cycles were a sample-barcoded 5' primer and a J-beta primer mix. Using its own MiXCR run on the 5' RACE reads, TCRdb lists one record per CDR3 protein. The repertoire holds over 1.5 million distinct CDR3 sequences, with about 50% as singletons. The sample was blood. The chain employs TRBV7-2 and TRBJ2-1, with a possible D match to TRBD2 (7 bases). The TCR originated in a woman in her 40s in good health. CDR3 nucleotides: TGTGCCACCACTCCCGGGGGGCGGGGTGAGCAGTTCTTC. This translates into CATTPGGRGEQFF.